This T cell receptor (beta chain) was identified in a study of blood T cell repertoires in COVID-19 (dated by TCRdb to the early 2020s). Turning to the overall study: Collaborator samples came from the United States, Italy and Spain and covered acute and convalescent phases of COVID-19. Sample metadata almost always included a de-identified subject ID, COVID-19 status, age in years and sex. Where available, HLA class I and class II types were obtained from metadata supplied by the sample provider rather than from assay-based typing. The dataset comprised deeply sampled blood TCRbeta repertoires from subjects exposed to, actively infected with, or recovered from COVID-19. Samples came from the ongoing ImmuneRACE study (first 160 participants) plus 1,254 subjects from 6 global collaborators. A freely available public database, intended as a resource for researchers studying the immune response to SARS-CoV-2, is where the repertoires were released. The material from the prospective study consisted of cDNA or gDNA derived from T cells, B-cell-depleted T cells, or PBMCs.

TCRbeta CDR3 regions were amplified from genomic DNA by means of the immunoSEQ Assay, a bias-controlled multiplex PCR. The paper's data handling went like this. Within the assay, amplification of reference gene primers was used to estimate how many nucleated cells each sample contained. To quantify the absolute abundance of each unique TCRbeta CDR3 rearrangement, sequence reads were collapsed and filtered. For each sample, productive Simpson clonality was calculated as the square root of Simpson's diversity index across productive rearrangements. Entries here come from immuneACCESS through TCRdb and include only in-frame sequences with V and J called. Some clones fail to appear in such tables; in the studies checked, an unresolved V gene covers under half of the shortfall, and the cause of the remainder is unknown. V and J calls plus clone size are reproduced from that table; the DNA served to infer D and trimming. Counted in this sample were hundreds of thousands of clones; approximately 88% of them appeared once. The ten largest make up about 6.7% of the sample.

At one collaborating source in Seattle, patients were enrolled during active infection and were followed longitudinally through the course of disease. The collaborating institutions used their own protocols to collect whole blood in K2EDTA tubes. For TCRbeta analysis, collaborator samples were shipped as frozen whole blood, as isolated PBMCs, or as DNA extracted from either sample type. CDR1 is given as MNHEY and CDR2 as SMNVEV, both from the germline V gene (reference sequence). Including cysteine and phenylalanine, the CDR3 has 13 amino acids. Left in the record is the CDR3 DNA by itself, 39 bases read in frame from the first base. V lost 2 bases and J lost 6 bases; the stretch between them is 8 bases long. On this clone: Its antigen is not yet known. No quality values exist for individual bases; no much larger clone is one base distant.

The investigation overall reported the following: How much clinical and demographic metadata was included differed by source and by participant, and the metadata was provided uncurated.

This sequence originates from a woman in her 30s with COVID-19, enrolled during active disease. The sequencing sample was made of peripheral blood. This chain is built from TRBV27 and TRBJ1-5; TRBD1 could be the D gene, as 6 bases match. At the DNA level, the sequence is TGTGCCAGCAGTTTAAACAGGGCTCAGCCCCAGCATTTT. Translated, this is CASSLNRAQPQHF.